Listed below are T cell receptor beta chains from one sample, sequenced in a study of beta chain features in type 1 diabetes. This table comes from immunoSEQ multiplex PCR, and its TCRdb copy is limited to in-frame clones, with some not included. The repertoire has 350,000 to 450,000 clones, over 11% of them found once; the top ten carry 0.035% to 0.04%. The sequenced sample was naive CD4+ T cells from blood. These receptors were obtained from a man aged 25-45 years in good health. The CDR3 runs from the conserved cysteine through the conserved F or W.

TRBV5-4	TRBJ2-3	CASSNGRGRIDTQYF
TRBV30	TRBJ2-3	CAWSVGLAVGDTQYF
TRBV7-8	TRBJ1-1	CASSSGTDLSEAFF
TRBV6-6	TRBJ1-1	CASRTYVGQMNTEAFF
TRBV7-2	TRBJ2-1	CASSLRLAGGNEQFF
TRBV5-1	TRBJ2-7	CASSSYSGGSSYEQYF
TRBV7-9	TRBJ2-5	CASNPMGWETQYF
TRBV6-5	TRBJ2-5	CASSPQGGLQETQYF
TRBV30	TRBJ1-5	CAWAGGREQPQHF
TRBV30	TRBJ2-5	CAWNLAGGPKTQYF
TRBV30	TRBJ1-1	CAWITGVIAMNTEAFF
TRBV9	TRBJ2-3	CASSPGVVAGAEEDTQYF
TRBV9	TRBJ1-1	CASSADSYTRAEAFF
TRBV20-1	TRBJ2-1	CSAASGNEQFF
TRBV11-2	TRBJ2-2	CASRKTSGRANRELFF
TRBV18	TRBJ2-3	CASSPRDTQYF
TRBV14	TRBJ2-5	CASSQFETQYF
TRBV7-8	TRBJ2-5	CASSHVRGLETQYF
TRBV30	TRBJ2-6	CAWIPIGQIDSGANVLTF
TRBV6-5	TRBJ2-3	CASSVSDTQYF
TRBV19	TRBJ2-7	CASSRDTVYEQYF
TRBV30	TRBJ2-5	CAFTLGETQYF
TRBV6-1	TRBJ2-1	CASSSEGLVSNEQFF
TRBV5-1	TRBJ1-1	CASSLAPGNTEAFF
TRBV11-3	TRBJ2-4	CASSLGTFSWAKNIQYF
TRBV11-3	TRBJ2-1	CASSPGSGGRTYNEQFF
TRBV7-9	TRBJ2-1	CASSSPAAPASGSNEQFF
TRBV7-3	TRBJ2-6	CASSPSRSGANVLTF
TRBV15	TRBJ2-5	CATSRDGLAGAETQYF
TRBV13	TRBJ2-1	CASSRSPSGRWENEQFF
TRBV20-1	TRBJ2-1	CSASRRGEQFF